A single T cell receptor beta chain is shown here with its context. Trimming took off 1 base at V and 1 base at J, with 9 bases between the two ends. The CDR3 is made up of 15 amino acids. Looked up from germline, CDR1 is SGHTA and CDR2 is FQGNSA. Produced via immunoSEQ multiplex PCR; TCRdb's table is partial and in-frame only. The table includes 73,000 or so clones, more than 85% detected once. This entry is derived from a study of blood T cell repertoires in COVID-19. Study-wide background: From the United States, Italy and Spain came samples of acute and convalescent COVID-19.

The origin of this receptor is a human donor with active COVID-19. The donor label of this sample is uncertain. Source material: peripheral blood. This chain connects TRBV7-2 to TRBJ2-3; no clear D. The CDR3 loop is CASSLEAAGTDTQYF. As DNA, the CDR3 is TGTGCCAGCAGCTTAGAGGCGGCAGGCACAGATACGCAGTATTTT.